This TCR beta chain was sequenced during a study of long-term antiretroviral therapy in people with HIV. Study-level results: Information pertaining to ART adherence, viral resistance or therapeutic modifications was not obtained. Pre-ART-expanded clones dominated the repertoire at all time points. Blood sampling spanned 2004 to 2017, possibly under older ART regimens. HIV repertoires spanned narrower CDR3 length ranges than controls.

The run of the v3.0 immunoSEQ assay was at survey level. Assay used: immunoSEQ multiplex PCR; TCRdb lists only in-frame clones, some missing. The data show about 22,000 clones, approximately 80% seen once. In regard to this clone: Its target is unknown.

V was clipped by 5 bases and J by 2 bases; unmatched bases: 4. From germline, CDR1 is LNHDA and CDR2 SQIVND (reference sequence). This CDR3 region has 15 residues. This TCR was recovered from a man aged 40-50 years with HIV. The source was unsorted PBMCs, collected 1.6 years after starting antiretroviral therapy. This sequence joins TRBV19 and TRBJ2-1; 9 bases map to TRBD2. DNA of the CDR3: TGTGCCAGTAGTCTAACTAGCGGGCCCTACAATGAGCAGTTCTTC. This translates into CASSLTSGPYNEQFF.